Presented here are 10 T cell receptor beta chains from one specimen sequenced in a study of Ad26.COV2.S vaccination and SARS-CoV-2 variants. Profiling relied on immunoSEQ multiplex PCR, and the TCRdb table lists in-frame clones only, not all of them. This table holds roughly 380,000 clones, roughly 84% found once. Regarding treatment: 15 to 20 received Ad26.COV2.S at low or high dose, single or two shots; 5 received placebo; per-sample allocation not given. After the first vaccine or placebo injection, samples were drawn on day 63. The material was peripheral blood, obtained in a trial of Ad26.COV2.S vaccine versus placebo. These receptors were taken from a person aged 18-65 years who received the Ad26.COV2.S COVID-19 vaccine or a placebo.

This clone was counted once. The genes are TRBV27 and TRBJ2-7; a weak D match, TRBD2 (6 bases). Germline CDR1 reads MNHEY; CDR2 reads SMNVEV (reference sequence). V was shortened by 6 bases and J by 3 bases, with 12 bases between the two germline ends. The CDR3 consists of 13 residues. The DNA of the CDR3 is TGTGCCAGCAGGGGGACTGGGAGCTACGAGCAGTACTTC. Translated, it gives CASRGTGSYEQYF.

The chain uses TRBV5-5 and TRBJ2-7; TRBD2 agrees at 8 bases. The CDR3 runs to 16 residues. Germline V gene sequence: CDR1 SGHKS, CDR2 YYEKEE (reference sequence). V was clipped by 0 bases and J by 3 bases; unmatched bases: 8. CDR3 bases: TGTGCCAGCAGCTTGGTGGCGACTAGCGACCGCTACGAGCAGTACTTC. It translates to CASSLVATSDRYEQYF.

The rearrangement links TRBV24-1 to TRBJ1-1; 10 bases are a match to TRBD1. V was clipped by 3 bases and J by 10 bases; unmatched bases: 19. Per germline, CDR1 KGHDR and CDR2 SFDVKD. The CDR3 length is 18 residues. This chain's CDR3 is CATSDLRDRGQFGSLAFF. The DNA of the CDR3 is TGTGCCACCAGTGATCTCCGGGACAGGGGCCAATTCGGTTCCCTAGCTTTCTTT.

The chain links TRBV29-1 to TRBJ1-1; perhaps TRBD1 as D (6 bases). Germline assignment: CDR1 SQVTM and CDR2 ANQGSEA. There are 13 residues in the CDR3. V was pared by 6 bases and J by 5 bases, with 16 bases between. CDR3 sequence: CSVNRQAETEAFF. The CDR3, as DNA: TGCAGCGTAAACCGACAGGCGGAGACTGAAGCTTTCTTT.

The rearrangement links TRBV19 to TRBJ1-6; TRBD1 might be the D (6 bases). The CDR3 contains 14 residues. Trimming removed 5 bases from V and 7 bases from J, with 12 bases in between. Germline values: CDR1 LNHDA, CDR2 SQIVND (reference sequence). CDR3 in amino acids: CASSGQSLNSPLHF. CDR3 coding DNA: TGTGCCAGTAGTGGACAGTCCCTAAATTCACCCCTCCACTTT.

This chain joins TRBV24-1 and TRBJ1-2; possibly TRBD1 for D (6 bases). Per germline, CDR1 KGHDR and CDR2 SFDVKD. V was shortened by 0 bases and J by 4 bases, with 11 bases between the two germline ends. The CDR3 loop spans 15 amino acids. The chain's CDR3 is CATSDLPRGSYGYTF. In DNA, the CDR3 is TGTGCCACCAGTGATTTGCCCAGGGGAAGCTATGGCTACACCTTC.

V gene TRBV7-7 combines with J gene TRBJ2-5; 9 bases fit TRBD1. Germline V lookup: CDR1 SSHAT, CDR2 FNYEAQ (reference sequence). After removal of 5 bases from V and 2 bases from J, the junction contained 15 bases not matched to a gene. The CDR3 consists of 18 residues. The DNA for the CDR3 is TGTGCCAGCAGCCCCCGACCCCCGGGACAGGGACTTCAAGAGACCCAGTACTTC. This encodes CASSPRPPGQGLQETQYF.

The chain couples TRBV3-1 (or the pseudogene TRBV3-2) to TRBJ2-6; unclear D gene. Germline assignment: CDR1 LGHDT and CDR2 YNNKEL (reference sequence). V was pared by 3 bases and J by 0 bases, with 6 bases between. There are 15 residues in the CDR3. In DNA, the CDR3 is TGTGCCAGCAGCCACCGGACCTCTGGGGCCAACGTCCTGACTTTC. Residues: CASSHRTSGANVLTF.

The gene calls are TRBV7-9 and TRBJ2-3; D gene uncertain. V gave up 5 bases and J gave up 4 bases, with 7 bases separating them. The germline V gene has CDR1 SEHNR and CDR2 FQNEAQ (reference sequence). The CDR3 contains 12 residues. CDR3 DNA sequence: TGTGCCAGCAGCCACGGTCCAGATACGCAGTATTTT. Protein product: CASSHGPDTQYF.

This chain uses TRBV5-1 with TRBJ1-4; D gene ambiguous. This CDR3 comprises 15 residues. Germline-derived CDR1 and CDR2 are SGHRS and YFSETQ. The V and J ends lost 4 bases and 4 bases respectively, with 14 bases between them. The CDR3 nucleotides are TGCGCCAGCAGCCCGGTCGGAGGAAATAATGAAAAACTGTTTTTT. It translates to CASSPVGGNNEKLFF.